The 27 T cell receptor beta chains below were found in one sample sequenced in a study of T cells after yellow fever vaccination. Via MiXCR, TCRdb re-called the 5' RACE reads, giving one row per CDR3 protein. Of 150,000 to 200,000 distinct CDR3 sequences listed, around 8.5% are singletons. The input for sequencing was CD8+ T cells sorted from PBMCs, taken 45 days after the yellow fever booster vaccination. The receptors were gathered from a man between 18 and 35 years old who received the YFV17D yellow fever vaccine.

The sample holds many counts of this clonotype. V usage is TRBV15 and J usage is TRBJ2-1, with TRBD1 matching 7 bases. J was trimmed by 4 bases and V by 5 bases; bases with no gene match: 8. In germline, CDR1 is LNHNV, CDR2 YYDKDF (reference sequence). The CDR3 covers 15 residues. The CDR3 reads CATSAPGTEYNEQFF. Written as DNA, the CDR3 is TGTGCCACCAGCGCCCCCGGGACAGAGTACAATGAGCAGTTCTTC.

This clonotype was counted only a few times. The chain recombines TRBV29-1 with TRBJ1-1, with D maybe TRBD1 (5 bases). CDR1 is SQVTM, CDR2 ANQGSEA, per germline. V was pared by 2 bases and J by 5 bases, with 15 bases between. The CDR3 contains 14 residues. This CDR3 reads CSVEQGRRGTEAFF. DNA of the CDR3: TGCAGCGTTGAACAGGGAAGACGGGGGACTGAAGCTTTCTTT. The variable domain in full, with the rest retrieved from reference TRBV29-1 and TRBJ1-1, is SAVISQKPSRDICQRGTSLTIQCQVDSQVTMMFWYRQQPGQSLTLIATANQGSEATYESGFVIDKFPISRPNLTFSTLTVSNMSPEDSSIYLCSVEQGRRGTEAFFGQGTRLTVV.

This clonotype was seen a handful of times. At one end the junction does not follow the germline gene, possibly because of a read error. The V gene is TRBV4-1, the J gene TRBJ2-1; tentative D call: TRBD1 (6 bases). Germline CDR1 is MGHRA and CDR2 is YSYEKL. This CDR3 comprises 15 residues. The CDR3 DNA reads as TGCGCCAGCAGCGAAGAAGGGACATATTACAATGAGCAGTTCTTC. This translates into CASSEEGTYYNEQFF.

This clonotype was observed a few times. V is TRBV6-5 and J is TRBJ1-2; D uncertain. The germline gives CDR1 MNHEY, CDR2 SVGAGI. The CDR3 totals 15 residues. V lost 5 bases and J 6 bases, leaving 19 bases between the germline ends. The CDR3 region has the DNA TGTGCCAGCAGTCCGACCGGTGGGCATTTGGATGGCTACACCTTC. Translated, it gives CASSPTGGHLDGYTF.

This clonotype was observed at least ten times. The J gene is TRBJ2-7, the V gene TRBV6-2 or TRBV6-3, with 7 bases fitting TRBD2. The CDR3 runs 13 residues. Germline CDR1 reads MNHEY; CDR2 reads SVGEGT. V shed 7 bases, J shed 2 bases, and the junction held 5 bases outside the gene matches. CDR3 sequence reads: CASTERGAYEQYV. The CDR3 nucleotides are TGTGCCAGCACGGAGCGGGGTGCCTACGAGCAGTACGTC.

This clonotype showed up just a few times. V is TRBV11-2 and J is TRBJ1-6; unclear D gene. Deletions cut 3 bases from V and 5 bases from J, with 5 bases between. The CDR3 extends over 13 amino acids. Germline V gene lookup returns CDR1 SGHAT and CDR2 FQNNGV. Here the CDR3 DNA reads TGTGCCAGCAGCTTGGGGAATAATTCACCCCTCCACTTT. It translates to CASSLGNNSPLHF.

The sample holds a few counts of this clonotype. The chain carries TRBV15 and TRBJ2-2, with 7 bases lining up with TRBD1. The junction had 11 bases not matched to a gene; V was cut back by 5 bases and J by 8 bases. Germline values: CDR1 LNHNV, CDR2 YYDKDF (reference sequence). The CDR3 contains 15 residues. The CDR3 region has the DNA TGTGCCACCAGCTACACAGGGGTTAGGGAGGGGGAGCTGTTTTTT. This encodes CATSYTGVREGELFF.

This clonotype was recorded a few times. V usage is TRBV19 and J usage is TRBJ2-1, with 10 bases identical to TRBD2. CDR1 is LNHDA and CDR2 is SQIVND in the germline V gene (reference sequence). This CDR3 contains 15 residues. J was trimmed by 8 bases and V by 1 base; bases with no gene match: 5. The CDR3 is CASSIAAGGPHEQFF. DNA of the CDR3: TGTGCCAGTAGTATAGCAGCGGGGGGGCCTCATGAGCAGTTCTTC.

The J gene is TRBJ2-2, the V gene TRBV7-9, with no clear D. CDR1 is SEHNR, CDR2 FQNEAQ, per germline (reference sequence). The CDR3 is 14 amino acids. The V end lost 3 bases, the J end lost 6 bases, and 11 bases lay between the germline ends. The CDR3 sequence is CASSFGLRAGELFF. The CDR3 DNA reads TGTGCCAGCAGCTTTGGGCTACGGGCCGGGGAGCTGTTTTTT.

This clonotype was seen only a few times. CDR3 amino acids: CASQPGLYFFSGANVLTF. CDR3 bases: TGTGCCAGCCAACCGGGACTATATTTTTTCTCTGGGGCCAACGTCCTGACTTTC. This rearrangement joins TRBV2 to TRBJ2-6, with 7 bases identical to TRBD2. V lost 8 bases and J lost 0; bases outside the gene matches: 13. CDR1 is SNHLY and CDR2 is FYNNEI in the germline V gene. This CDR3 spans 18 amino acids.

This clonotype has just a few counts. The chain employs TRBV12-3 or TRBV12-4 and TRBJ2-5, with D uncertain. Deletions cut 3 bases from V and 2 bases from J, with 7 bases between. This CDR3 contains 13 residues. This CDR3 is CASSFLRQETQYF. As DNA, the CDR3 is TGTGCCAGCAGTTTTCTGCGTCAAGAGACCCAGTACTTC.

The table lists this clonotype with a few counts. This rearrangement joins TRBV6-6 to TRBJ2-7, with D unresolved. V dropped 1 base and J dropped 4 bases, with 8 bases sitting between them. Germline CDR1 and CDR2: MNHNY and SVGAGI (reference sequence). The CDR3 sequence is 13 residues long. Written as DNA, the CDR3 is TGTGCCAGCAGTTACTTTGACACATACGAGCAGTACTTC. Encoded protein: CASSYFDTYEQYF.

The DNA of the CDR3 is TGTGCCAGCAGTTACGGAGCAGGGCCCCAGTACTTC. Its translation: CASSYGAGPQYF. The rearrangement joins TRBV6-5 to TRBJ2-5, with TRBD1 as a possible D gene (5 bases). CDR1 and CDR2 from the germline V gene are MNHEY and SVGAGI. The CDR3 spans 12 residues. Trimming removed 2 bases at V and 9 bases at J, with 10 bases between.

This clonotype has just a few counts. The chain is built from TRBV7-6 and TRBJ2-7, with TRBD1 matching over 11 bases. CDR1 and CDR2 (germline): SGHVS, FNYEAQ. Germline trimming cut 1 base from V and 5 bases from J; bases unmatched to any gene: 7. The CDR3 contains 16 residues. For the CDR3, the DNA is TGTGCCAGCAGCTTAGGGGGGGACAGGGGGATAGACGAGCAGTACTTC. This gives the protein CASSLGGDRGIDEQYF. Combining the CDR3 with reference TRBV7-6 and TRBJ2-7 gives the whole variable domain GAGVSQSPRYKVTKRGQDVALRCDPISGHVSLYWYRQALGQGPEFLTYFNYEAQQDKSGLPNDRFSAERPEGSISTLTIQRTEQRDSAMYRCASSLGGDRGIDEQYFGPGTRLTVT.

The chain employs TRBV6-1 and TRBJ2-1, with D uncertain. This CDR3 spans 14 amino acids. Germline CDR1 reads MNHNS; CDR2 reads SASEGT. V was trimmed by 4 bases and J by 3 bases, leaving 10 bases between them. The CDR3 sequence: CASSASLVYNEQFF. For the CDR3, the DNA is TGTGCCAGCAGTGCCTCTCTCGTCTACAATGAGCAGTTCTTC.

V usage is TRBV24-1 and J usage is TRBJ2-1; D perhaps matches TRBD1 (6 bases). The CDR3 is 17 residues long. V was trimmed by 8 bases and J by 0 bases, leaving 19 bases between them. Germline values: CDR1 KGHDR, CDR2 SFDVKD. CDR3 sequence reads: CATIEAGDLDSYNEQFF. CDR3 DNA sequence: TGTGCCACCATCGAGGCAGGGGACCTAGACTCCTACAATGAGCAGTTCTTC.

About this clonotype: A much larger clone differs by one base, so this may be a read error. The CDR3 nucleotides read TGTGCTAGTGGCCCCCTGACTAGCGGGTTGATGTATACGCAGTATTTT. As protein: CASGPLTSGLMYTQYF. The chain carries TRBV12-5 and TRBJ2-3; 10 bases align to TRBD2. This CDR3 contains 16 residues. In germline, CDR1 is LGHNT, CDR2 FRNRAP. V was pared by 6 bases and J by 7 bases, with 13 bases of the junction left unmatched.

This clonotype was seen more than once but under ten times. One end of the junction varies from germline; a read error may be responsible. The V call is TRBV4-3, the J call TRBJ2-5, with TRBD2 matching 9 bases. This CDR3 is built from 16 residues. Per germline, CDR1 LGHNA and CDR2 YSLEER. As DNA, the CDR3 is TGCGTCAGCAGCCAAAAGCCCGCGGGGGGGCCTGAGACCCAGTACTTC. Translation gives CVSSQKPAGGPETQYF.

This clonotype was observed a few times. This rearrangement joins TRBV5-8 to TRBJ1-1; the match to TRBD1 covers 10 bases. The CDR3 covers 13 residues. From germline, CDR1 is SGHTS and CDR2 YDEGEE. The J segment lost 7 bases and the V segment lost 4 bases, leaving 4 bases of the junction unmatched. The CDR3 is CASSLDRGDEAFF. In DNA, the CDR3 is TGTGCCAGCAGCCTGGACAGGGGGGATGAAGCTTTCTTT.

This chain connects TRBV19 to TRBJ1-6; D is unclear. Germline CDR1 and CDR2: LNHDA and SQIVND (reference sequence). The CDR3 has 14 residues. V lost 5 bases and J 9 bases, leaving 14 bases between the germline ends. In nucleotides, the CDR3 is TGTGCCAGTAGTGCGATATCGGCGGGTTCACCCCTCCACTTT. It encodes CASSAISAGSPLHF.

This clonotype was counted at least ten times. This chain links TRBV6-5 with TRBJ1-2; 11 bases are a match to TRBD1. This CDR3 contains 17 residues. Germline V gives CDR1 MNHEY, CDR2 SVGAGI. Trimming took 5 bases from V and 5 from J; bases not matched to a gene: 13. CDR3 bases: TGTGCCAGCAGTCCTCGGACAGGGGGCACGATAGATTATGGCTACACCTTC. Amino acid sequence: CASSPRTGGTIDYGYTF.

There are many counts of this clonotype. The chain links TRBV7-7 to TRBJ2-1; no definite D call. Trimming removed 2 bases at V and 8 bases at J, with 13 bases between. Germline V gene sequence: CDR1 SSHAT, CDR2 FNYEAQ (reference sequence). The CDR3 covers 14 residues. Here the CDR3 reads CASSLFPGGHEQFF. CDR3 coding DNA: TGTGCCAGCAGCTTATTCCCCGGCGGCCATGAGCAGTTCTTC. Looking up the rest from reference TRBV7-7 and TRBJ2-1 gives the full variable domain: GAGVSQSPRYKVTKRGQDVTLRCDPISSHATLYWYQQALGQGPEFLTYFNYEAQPDKSGLPSDRFSAERPEGSISTLTIQRTEQRDSAMYRCASSLFPGGHEQFFGPGTRLTVL.

On this clonotype: The CDR3 carries no conserved terminal phenylalanine or tryptophan, so it likely arises from a read error. The J gene is TRBJ2-5, the V gene TRBV9; D may be TRBD1 or TRBD2 (5 bases each). The CDR3 contains 16 residues. Between the trimmed V and J ends, which lost 0 bases and 5 bases, there was a span of 17 bases. Germline CDR1 SGDLS, CDR2 YYNGEE. CDR3 protein: CASSVGGARAGETQYL. CDR3 bases: TGTGCCAGCAGCGTAGGAGGGGCTAGGGCGGGTGAGACCCAGTACCTC.

The chain has TRBV15 and TRBJ1-1; D unclear. CDR1 is LNHNV, CDR2 YYDKDF, per germline (reference sequence). The CDR3 contains 11 residues. V was shortened by 2 bases and J by 2 bases, with 0 bases between the two germline ends. The chain's CDR3 is CATSRNTEAFF. CDR3 nucleotide sequence: TGTGCCACCAGCAGAAACACTGAAGCTTTCTTT.

The chain is built from TRBV6-2 or TRBV6-3 and TRBJ2-2; either TRBD1 or TRBD2 may supply D (5 bases each). V dropped 7 bases and J dropped 7 bases, with 16 bases sitting between them. CDR1 and CDR2 (germline): MNHEY, SVGEGT. This CDR3 comprises 14 residues. DNA for the CDR3: TGTGCCAGCAAGCTAACCGGGACGGACGGGGAGCTGTTTTTT. Its protein is CASKLTGTDGELFF.

This clonotype was picked up many times. This chain uses TRBV19 with TRBJ1-1, with D uncertain. Germline V gene data show CDR1 as LNHDA and CDR2 as SQIVND (reference sequence). The CDR3 has 14 amino acids. V lost 5 bases and J 1 base, leaving 11 bases between the germline ends. For the CDR3, the DNA is TGTGCCAGTAGTCAACCAGTCTCGAACACTGAAGCTTTCTTT. It codes for CASSQPVSNTEAFF.

The chain is built from TRBV4-2 and TRBJ2-2; no reliable D call. Germline V gene data show CDR1 as LGHNA and CDR2 as YNFKEQ. V lost 2 bases and J 3 bases, leaving 13 bases between the germline ends. The CDR3 sequence is 16 residues long. The CDR3 coding sequence is TGTGCCAGCAGCCAATCTGGGATGGGGTACACCGGGGAGCTGTTTTTT. Translated, it gives CASSQSGMGYTGELFF.